The count of the clone carrying this T cell receptor (beta chain) is one. Patients from Seattle were sampled longitudinally, starting during active infection. Original processing notes: Amplification of reference gene primers was used by the study to estimate nucleated cell counts. Using immunoSEQ multiplex PCR, the repertoire was profiled, and TCRdb retains in-frame clones only, with some absent. The V and J calls and the clone size are those of that table, but D and trimming were determined from the DNA. Of 180,000 or so clones in the sample, 80% to 90% were seen once. These data come from a study of blood T cell repertoires in COVID-19. Study context: The study drew acute and convalescent COVID-19 samples from the United States, Italy and Spain. The cDNA or gDNA used as material had been derived from T cells, B-cell-depleted T cells, or PBMCs.

V lost 1 base, J lost 6 bases, and 9 bases stayed unmatched. The CDR3 runs to 17 residues. The germline CDR1 and CDR2 sequences are SGHAT and FQNNGV. The receptor was isolated from a woman over 75 with COVID-19, enrolled during active disease. This chain joins TRBV11-2 and TRBJ1-1, with 12 bases fitting TRBD1. The specimen sequenced was peripheral blood. CDR3 sequence reads: CASSLGGQGAQGPEAFF. The DNA of the CDR3 is TGTGCCAGCAGCTTAGGGGGACAGGGGGCGCAGGGCCCTGAAGCTTTCTTT. The complete variable domain, with remaining parts taken from reference TRBV11-2 and TRBJ1-1, reads EAGVAQSPRYKIIEKRQSVAFWCNPISGHATLYWYQQILGQGPKLLIQFQNNGVVDDSQLPKDRFSAERLKGVDSTLKIQPAKLEDSAVYLCASSLGGQGAQGPEAFFGQGTRLTVV.